This T cell receptor (beta chain) was documented in a study of memory CD8 T cells in hepatitis C reinfection. Overall study context: Pre-reinfection sampling occurred 55 to 20 weeks ahead of detected reinfection.

Comments on this clone: Its specificity is unknown.

Here immunoSEQ multiplex PCR was the method, and the copy in TCRdb shows in-frame clones only, minus some. The sample has 45,000 to 65,000 clones; roughly nine tenths are singletons. Germline CDR1 is LNHDA and CDR2 is SQIVND (reference sequence). Trimming removed 6 bases from V and 3 bases from J, with 9 bases in between. The CDR3 runs to 13 residues. The sample's time point: pre-reinfection, 55 to 20 weeks before reinfection detection. No in vitro expansion preceded TCR sequencing of the sorted cells. The Montreal HEPCO cohort supplied donors who inject drugs. Total naive CD8 T cells were sorted as viable CD3+ CD8+ CD45RO- cells from a couple of donors. Study results and caveats: Conclusions on public clonotypes and secondary clearance were not definitive with five donors.

The sample was naive CD8+ T cells sorted from blood. The sequence was collected from a man between 18 and 35 years old with hepatitis C virus infection. The rearrangement uses TRBV19 and TRBJ1-5, with D unclear. The CDR3 is CASSKRYNQPQHF. In nucleotides, the CDR3 is TGTGCCAGTAGCAAACGGTACAATCAGCCCCAGCATTTT. Full variable domain (rest looked up from reference TRBV19 and TRBJ1-5): DGGITQSPKYLFRKEGQNVTLSCEQNLNHDAMYWYRQDPGQGLRLIYYSQIVNDFQKGDIAEGYSVSREKKESFPLTVTSAQKNPTAFYLCASSKRYNQPQHFGDGTRLSIL.